The entry below gives a single T cell receptor (beta chain) sequence along with its context. Its cognate antigen is unknown. The data stem from a study of T cell responses to AZD1222 COVID-19 vaccine. Regarding the study as a whole: Spike-wide vaccine-associated CD4 TCRs dominated at 160-218 and 743-854. Of the AZD1222 recipients, only six were seropositive at baseline. Researchers took repertoire samples only after the peak T cell response had come. The sample set comprised mostly white British donors with more females, and clonal diversity was possibly underestimated.

This CDR3 comprises 15 residues. The germline gives CDR1 MNHNS, CDR2 SASEGT. V was cut by 2 bases and J by 8 bases, with 17 bases left in between. This table comes from immunoSEQ multiplex PCR, and its TCRdb copy is limited to in-frame clones, with some not included. The data contain some 150,000 clones, 88% of them seen just once; the ten biggest clones take up about 5.4%. The sample in question was peripheral blood, obtained 28 days after the second dose of the MenACWY control vaccine. The clonotype originates from an adult who received the MenACWY meningococcal vaccine as a control. The chain couples TRBV6-1 to TRBJ2-3; perhaps TRBD2 as D (5 bases). The CDR3 DNA follows: TGTGCCAGCAGTGAATTCCTTTCCGGAGGTCTTACGCAGTATTTT. It yields the protein CASSEFLSGGLTQYF.